The 22 T cell receptor beta chains listed next were all sequenced from one sample in a study of blood T cell repertoires in COVID-19. Clones were sequenced by immunoSEQ multiplex PCR, and TCRdb holds only the in-frame ones, with some missing. In the table there are under 400,000 clones, around 89% of which are singletons. Sequenced material: peripheral blood. Every receptor here comes from a woman in her twenties or thirties with COVID-19, enrolled during active disease.

V and J are TRBV13 and TRBJ1-3, with D possibly matching TRBD1 (5 bases). The germline V and J ends were trimmed by 1 base and 4 bases, with 14 bases remaining between them. CDR3 size: 16 residues. Germline V gene data show CDR1 as PRHDT and CDR2 as FYEKMQ (reference sequence). CDR3 nucleotides: TGTGCCAGCAGCTTAGTTGAGAGGCAGGGAGGAAACACCATATATTTT. Amino acids: CASSLVERQGGNTIYF. The whole variable domain, remainder taken from reference TRBV13 and TRBJ1-3, is AAGVIQSPRHLIKEKRETATLKCYPIPRHDTVYWYQQGPGQDPQFLISFYEKMQSDKGSIPDRFSAQQFSDYHSELNMSSLELGDSALYFCASSLVERQGGNTIYFGEGSWLTVV.

The CDR3: CASSIDSSSGNTIYF. CDR3 bases: TGTGCCAGTAGTATAGATTCGAGCTCTGGAAACACCATATATTTT. J is TRBJ1-3 and V is TRBV19; D not certain. Trimming pared 0 bases from V and 0 bases from J, leaving 6 bases between. Germline loops: CDR1 LNHDA, CDR2 SQIVND (reference sequence). The CDR3 length is 15 residues.

This clone was recorded a few times. The J gene is TRBJ1-2, the V gene TRBV28; D might be TRBD1 (5 bases). The V gene lost 6 bases and the J gene lost 6 bases, with 20 bases spanning the gap. This CDR3 has 15 residues. Germline loops: CDR1 MDHEN, CDR2 SYDVKM. The CDR3 nucleotides are TGTGCCAGCAGCATCCGCGCCGCGGGGGTGGATGGCTACACCTTC. The encoded protein is CASSIRAAGVDGYTF.

V gene TRBV28 combines with J gene TRBJ1-6, with unresolved D. V was trimmed by 5 bases and J by 7 bases, leaving 15 bases between them. Germline lookup yields CDR1 MDHEN and CDR2 SYDVKM. The CDR3 runs to 15 residues. The CDR3 sequence: CASSKRRPINSPLHF. DNA of the CDR3: TGTGCCAGCAGTAAAAGGAGACCGATCAATTCACCCCTCCACTTT. The complete variable domain, with remaining parts taken from reference TRBV28 and TRBJ1-6, reads DVKVTQSSRYLVKRTGEKVFLECVQDMDHENMFWYRQDPGLGLRLIYFSYDVKMKEKGDIPEGYSVSREKKERFSLILESASTNQTSMYLCASSKRRPINSPLHFGNGTRLTVT.

This clone has a single count. This sequence joins TRBV19 and TRBJ2-3; a weak D match, TRBD1 (6 bases). This CDR3 has 14 amino acids. V shed 10 bases and J shed 0 bases, with 14 bases lying between them. The germline CDR1 and CDR2 sequences are LNHDA and SQIVND (reference sequence). CDR3 coding DNA: TGTGCCACCGCGACAGGAACTAGCACAGATACGCAGTATTTT. Translated: CATATGTSTDTQYF.

This chain uses TRBV15 with TRBJ2-4; TRBD2 is a possible D gene (5 bases). The CDR3 extends over 16 amino acids. The germline V gene has CDR1 LNHNV and CDR2 YYDKDF (reference sequence). V lost 3 bases and J 0 bases, leaving 12 bases between the germline ends. As DNA, the CDR3 is TGTGCCACCAGCAGGTCTAGGGAGTTAGCCAAAAACATTCAGTACTTC. Encoded protein: CATSRSRELAKNIQYF.

The V gene is TRBV5-1, the J gene TRBJ1-4, with 7 bases fitting TRBD1. V trimming: 5 bases; J trimming: 7 bases; junction bases outside the gene matches: 8. The CDR3 has 14 amino acids. Germline V gene data show CDR1 as SGHRS and CDR2 as YFSETQ. CDR3 DNA: TGCGCCAGCAGAGGAGGGGGCGTAAGTGAAAAACTGTTTTTT. Translating gives CASRGGGVSEKLFF. Using reference TRBV5-1 and TRBJ1-4 for the parts outside the CDR3, the full variable domain is KAGVTQTPRYLIKTRGQQVTLSCSPISGHRSVSWYQQTPGQGLQFLFEYFSETQRNKGNFPGRFSGRQFSNSRSEMNVSTLELGDSALYLCASRGGGVSEKLFFGSGTQLSVL.

CDR3 sequence: CASSLTSGAYNEQFF. The CDR3 bases are TGTGCCAGCAGCTTAACTAGCGGGGCTTACAATGAGCAGTTCTTC. This rearrangement joins TRBV7-2 to TRBJ2-1, with 10 bases that match TRBD2. V lost 2 bases and J lost 4; bases outside the gene matches: 2. CDR3 size: 15 residues. Germline loops: CDR1 SGHTA, CDR2 FQGNSA.

The V and J genes are TRBV7-2 and TRBJ1-2; 9 nucleotides match TRBD1. The trim removed 5 bases at V and 8 bases at J, leaving 12 bases unmatched. The CDR3 has 15 amino acids. Germline CDR1 reads SGHTA; CDR2 reads FQGNSA. For the CDR3, the DNA is TGTGCCAGCAGCGACCAGACAGGGGGGATTGGAGGCTACACCTTC. It encodes CASSDQTGGIGGYTF.

CDR3: CASSLPSNYGYTF. The CDR3, as DNA: TGTGCCAGCAGCTTGCCGAGTAACTATGGCTACACCTTC. The chain joins TRBV5-6 to TRBJ1-2; no reliable D call. The V gene's germline CDR1 is SGHDT and CDR2 YYEEEE. The CDR3 covers 13 residues. V gave up 1 base and J gave up 1 base, with 5 bases separating them.

The CDR3 DNA follows: TGTGCCAGCTCACCCCCGGCGAGGACTGAAGCTTTCTTT. This codes for CASSPPARTEAFF. V and J are TRBV18 and TRBJ1-1; D unresolved. V lost 3 bases, J lost 5 bases, and 10 bases lay in between. The CDR3 length is 13 residues. Germline V gene data show CDR1 as KGHSH and CDR2 as LQKENI.

This rearrangement joins TRBV15 to TRBJ1-4; no clear D gene. Germline V gene data show CDR1 as LNHNV and CDR2 as YYDKDF (reference sequence). The CDR3 contains 14 residues. The V end was cut by 3 bases, the J end by 8 bases, with 13 bases between. CDR3 region: CATSSEGSSEKLFF. For the CDR3, the DNA is TGTGCCACCAGCAGTGAGGGTTCTAGCGAAAAACTGTTTTTT.

The chain recombines TRBV7-2 with TRBJ1-2; the match to TRBD1 covers 11 bases. Germline V gives CDR1 SGHTA, CDR2 FQGNSA. The length of the CDR3 is 15 residues. The V segment lost 5 bases and the J segment 8 bases; nucleotides outside the gene matches: 10. CDR3 DNA sequence: TGTGCCAGCAGCGGCCTGGGACAGGGGGAAGAGGGCTACACCTTC. The encoded protein is CASSGLGQGEEGYTF.

The V call is TRBV7-7, the J call TRBJ2-1, with a tentative D call TRBD2 (5 bases). V was cut by 5 bases and J by 5 bases, with 10 bases left in between. The CDR3 runs to 13 residues. Per germline, CDR1 SSHAT and CDR2 FNYEAQ (reference sequence). CDR3: CASSLGLDNEQFF. The CDR3 DNA sequence: TGTGCCAGCAGCCTCGGACTCGACAATGAGCAGTTCTTC.

This chain links TRBV5-6 with TRBJ1-5; no definite D call. Per germline, CDR1 SGHDT and CDR2 YYEEEE. V was pared by 2 bases and J by 0 bases, with 21 bases between. This CDR3 region has 19 residues. The CDR3 protein is CASSLLAAGPSYSNQPQHF. In nucleotides, the CDR3 is TGTGCCAGCAGCTTACTAGCCGCCGGACCCTCGTATAGCAATCAGCCCCAGCATTTT. The full variable domain, in which reference TRBV5-6 and TRBJ1-5 provide the parts outside the CDR3, is DAGVTQSPTHLIKTRGQQVTLRCSPKSGHDTVSWYQQALGQGPQFIFQYYEEEERQRGNFPDRFSGHQFPNYSSELNVNALLLGDSALYLCASSLLAAGPSYSNQPQHFGDGTRLSIL.

V is TRBV6-5 and J is TRBJ1-5, with a weak D call TRBD1 (5 bases). This CDR3 comprises 15 residues. With 6 bases removed from V and 0 bases from J, the gap between germline ends came to 12 bases. The germline V gene has CDR1 MNHEY and CDR2 SVGAGI. CDR3 amino acids: CASSSDKNSNQPQHF. In nucleotides, the CDR3 is TGTGCCAGCAGCTCGGACAAGAATAGCAATCAGCCCCAGCATTTT.

The rearrangement uses TRBV27 and TRBJ2-2; D is perhaps TRBD1 (6 bases). V lost 6 bases, J lost 0 bases, and 11 bases lay in between. CDR1 and CDR2 (germline): MNHEY, SMNVEV (reference sequence). The CDR3 covers 15 residues. CDR3: CASSPGQPNTGELFF. The CDR3 bases are TGTGCCAGCAGCCCAGGACAGCCGAACACCGGGGAGCTGTTTTTT.

The chain employs TRBV14 and TRBJ1-1, with a weak D call TRBD1 (5 bases). The CDR3 sequence is 14 residues long. The V end was cut by 1 base, the J end by 6 bases, with 12 bases between. Germline CDR1 reads SGHDN; CDR2 reads FVKESK. CDR3: CASSQGLSGAEAFF. CDR3 bases: TGTGCCAGCAGCCAAGGTCTATCGGGGGCTGAAGCTTTCTTT.

V gene TRBV11-3 combines with J gene TRBJ1-2; D call uncertain. The germline V and J ends were trimmed by 1 base and 0 bases, with 6 bases remaining between them. The germline gives CDR1 SGHNT, CDR2 YENEEA. CDR3 length equals 14 residues. The CDR3 DNA follows: TGTGCCAGCAGCTTAGCCCAGGCTAACTATGGCTACACCTTC. Amino acid sequence: CASSLAQANYGYTF.

This clone was counted only a few times. This rearrangement joins TRBV28 to TRBJ1-1, with D perhaps TRBD1 (6 bases). Germline V gene lookup returns CDR1 MDHEN and CDR2 SYDVKM. Trimming shortened V by 6 bases and J by 1 base, and 12 bases separated the two germline ends. The CDR3 extends over 14 amino acids. The CDR3 is CASSRRGANTEAFF. The CDR3 DNA reads TGTGCCAGCAGCCGTCGGGGGGCGAACACTGAAGCTTTCTTT.

This sequence joins TRBV7-9 and TRBJ1-6; 7 bases match TRBD1. There are 14 residues in the CDR3. Germline-derived CDR1 and CDR2 are SEHNR and FQNEAQ (reference sequence). J lost 10 bases, V lost 5 bases, and 8 bases had no gene match. The CDR3 is CASSLTGDLSPLHF. The CDR3 coding sequence is TGTGCCAGCAGCCTAACAGGGGATCTCTCACCCCTCCACTTT.

In its sample, this clone was seen once. The V gene is TRBV5-4, the J gene TRBJ2-5, with D possibly TRBD2 on 5 matching bases. Per germline, CDR1 SGHNT and CDR2 YYREEE (reference sequence). The CDR3 is made up of 13 amino acids. V dropped 4 bases and J dropped 8 bases, with 15 bases sitting between them. The CDR3 DNA reads as TGTGCCAGCAGCCCCGGCGGACTCCCCACCCAGTACTTC. Amino acids: CASSPGGLPTQYF.